Following are 29 T cell receptor beta chains from one sample sequenced in a study of blood T cells in healthy people across ages. Next came a second PCR, run for roughly 7 to 12 cycles, which used a sample-barcoded 5' primer along with a J-beta primer mix. Using its own MiXCR run on the 5' RACE reads, TCRdb lists one record per CDR3 protein. The sample consists of 1.8 million or so distinct CDR3 sequences, around 42% of them appearing once. Sequencing used blood. The receptor set was obtained from a human donor in good health.

This clonotype has just a few counts. This chain connects TRBV28 to TRBJ2-7; the D is unclear. The V end lost 5 bases, the J end lost 5 bases, and 16 bases lay between the germline ends. Germline V gene data show CDR1 as MDHEN and CDR2 as SYDVKM. The CDR3 covers 14 residues. This CDR3 is CASSNDPRWDEQYF. In DNA, the CDR3 is TGTGCCAGCAGTAATGACCCCCGCTGGGACGAGCAGTACTTC.

The chain couples TRBV5-1 to TRBJ2-1; D unclear. The CDR3 contains 15 residues. Germline V CDR1 and CDR2: SGHRS, YFSETQ. Trimming stripped 6 bases from V and 2 bases from J, with 15 bases between. The CDR3 is CASTKFEIAYNEQFF. CDR3 bases: TGCGCCAGCACCAAATTCGAGATCGCCTACAATGAGCAGTTCTTC.

This sequence joins TRBV12-3 or TRBV12-4 and TRBJ1-2; a weak D match, TRBD1 (6 bases). The CDR3 contains 14 residues. V lost 5 bases, J lost 4 bases, and 14 bases lay in between. The CDR3 region is CASSITGNFYGYTF. For the CDR3, the DNA is TGTGCCAGCAGTATTACAGGGAACTTCTATGGCTACACCTTC.

The chain combines TRBV4-1 with TRBJ1-4; 9 positions match TRBD1. Trimming cost V 4 bases and J 3 bases; bases outside gene matches: 24. This CDR3 spans 22 amino acids. CDR1 and CDR2 from the germline V gene are MGHRA and YSYEKL. The DNA for the CDR3 is TGCGCCAGCAGCCCGGTCGAGGGTAACGGGACAGGGACAAGGTTAGCTAATGAAAAACTGTTTTTT. Residues: CASSPVEGNGTGTRLANEKLFF.

This clonotype was counted only a few times. Here the CDR3 reads CASSEMDRVVGYTF. The DNA of the CDR3 is TGTGCCAGCAGTGAAATGGACAGGGTTGTGGGCTACACCTTC. The chain carries TRBV6-1 and TRBJ1-2, with 8 positions matching TRBD1. CDR3 length: 14 amino acids. The V and J ends lost 2 bases and 8 bases, in that order; junction bases with no gene match: 7. Germline assignment: CDR1 MNHNS and CDR2 SASEGT.

This clonotype came up once. The rearrangement links TRBV21-1 to TRBJ1-3; the D segment call TRBD1 is taken from the table without a DNA check. TRBV21-1 is a documented pseudogene. The CDR3 length is 19 residues. CDR3 protein: CASSKLSGVRRGSGNTIYF. CDR3 bases: TGTGCCAGCAGCAAATTGTCAGGGGTCCGCAGAGGCTCTGGAAACACCATATATTTT.

The J gene is TRBJ2-1, the V gene TRBV7-2; D might be TRBD1 (5 bases). Trimming took off 4 bases at V and 7 bases at J, with 14 bases between the two ends. The CDR3 loop spans 14 amino acids. CDR1 SGHTA and CDR2 FQGNSA come from the germline V gene. CDR3 sequence: CASSSNRYMNEQFF. CDR3 nucleotide sequence: TGTGCCAGCAGCTCCAACAGGTATATGAATGAGCAGTTCTTC.

The gene calls are TRBV15 and TRBJ2-1, with 8 nucleotides matching TRBD2. The CDR3 length is 16 residues. Germline V gene lookup returns CDR1 LNHNV and CDR2 YYDKDF (reference sequence). V shed 5 bases and J 8 bases; nucleotides not matched to a gene: 14. CDR3 coding DNA: TGTGCCACCAGCGTAGACCCGGGGGGGAATATACATGAGCAGTTCTTC. Protein product: CATSVDPGGNIHEQFF. The whole variable domain, filled in from reference TRBV15 and TRBJ2-1, reads DAMVIQNPRYQVTQFGKPVTLSCSQTLNHNVMYWYQQKSSQAPKLLFHYYDKDFNNEADTPDNFQSRRPNTSFCFLDIRSPGLGDTAMYLCATSVDPGGNIHEQFFGPGTRLTVL.

The chain is built from TRBV6-1 and TRBJ2-1; D not resolved. Germline V gene sequence: CDR1 MNHNS, CDR2 SASEGT. The CDR3 spans 16 residues. V was cut by 2 bases and J by 0 bases, with 11 bases left in between. The CDR3 DNA is TGTGCCAGCAGTGAATGGACGGATAGCTCCTACAATGAGCAGTTCTTC. It encodes CASSEWTDSSYNEQFF.

This clonotype was seen only a few times. The rearrangement links TRBV20-1 to TRBJ1-5, with a tentative D call TRBD1 (5 bases). The CDR3 sequence is 17 residues long. Deletions cut 3 bases from V and 0 bases from J, with 18 bases between. Germline V gives CDR1 DFQATT, CDR2 SNEGSKA (reference sequence). The CDR3 loop is CSASHAETDYSNQPQHF. The DNA for the CDR3 is TGCAGTGCTAGCCATGCCGAGACAGACTATAGCAATCAGCCCCAGCATTTT.

This chain connects TRBV12-3 or TRBV12-4 to TRBJ1-1; no definite D call. The V end lost 6 bases, the J end lost 6 bases, and 20 bases lay between the germline ends. The CDR3 consists of 15 residues. CDR3 sequence (DNA): TGTGCCAGCAGCCTGACGATGGGGAGTCGTTCTGAAGCTTTCTTT. It is translated as CASSLTMGSRSEAFF.

This clonotype was observed a handful of times. This rearrangement joins TRBV5-1 to TRBJ2-7; D perhaps matches TRBD1 (6 bases). V dropped 7 bases and J dropped 1 base, with 27 bases sitting between them. The CDR3 is made up of 18 amino acids. The germline V gene encodes CDR1 SGHRS and CDR2 YFSETQ. Here the CDR3 reads CASGRQASASGLSYEQYF. The CDR3 DNA reads TGCGCCAGCGGACGACAGGCCTCCGCTTCGGGGCTTTCCTACGAGCAGTACTTC.

There are many counts of this clonotype. The chain joins TRBV29-1 to TRBJ2-3; D unresolved. The CDR3 runs to 15 residues. Deletions cut 1 base from V and 3 bases from J, with 14 bases between. The V gene's germline CDR1 is SQVTM and CDR2 ANQGSEA. CDR3 region: CSVEVAVKRTDTQYF. For the CDR3, the DNA is TGCAGCGTTGAAGTCGCAGTCAAAAGGACAGATACGCAGTATTTT.

J is TRBJ2-7 and V is TRBV20-1, with 9 positions matching TRBD2. Trimming removed 5 bases from V and 0 bases from J; junction bases left unmatched: 8. Germline loops: CDR1 DFQATT, CDR2 SNEGSKA (reference sequence). The CDR3 sequence is 15 residues long. The CDR3 region is CSAGVAGALSYEQYF. DNA of the CDR3: TGCAGTGCTGGGGTAGCGGGGGCCCTCTCCTACGAGCAGTACTTC.

This clonotype was observed a few times. The chain recombines TRBV3-1 with TRBJ2-1; no clear D. The V and J ends lost 1 base and 2 bases respectively, with 9 bases between them. There are 15 residues in the CDR3. Germline V gene data show CDR1 as LGHDT and CDR2 as YNNKEL (reference sequence). The CDR3 region is CASSQVPGTYNEQFF. CDR3 DNA sequence: TGTGCCAGCAGCCAAGTTCCGGGTACCTACAATGAGCAGTTCTTC.

Many counts were recorded for this clonotype. The chain is built from TRBV6-6 and TRBJ1-2; D not resolved. Germline V gene sequence: CDR1 MNHNY, CDR2 SVGAGI (reference sequence). CDR3 length: 11 amino acids. V was trimmed by 8 bases and J by 4 bases, leaving 8 bases between them. CDR3 sequence (DNA): TGTGCCAGCCGGACGGGCTATGGCTACACCTTC. Translation: CASRTGYGYTF.

The V call is TRBV5-5, the J call TRBJ2-7, with D possibly being TRBD1 (5 bases). This CDR3 is built from 17 residues. V lost 1 base, J lost 0 bases, and 17 bases lay in between. Per the germline V gene, CDR1 is SGHKS and CDR2 is YYEKEE (reference sequence). The CDR3 DNA reads TGTGCCAGCAGCTTGAGGATTTCGCAGGGCGTCTCCTACGAGCAGTACTTC. It specifies CASSLRISQGVSYEQYF.

The V gene is TRBV4-3, the J gene TRBJ2-3; TRBD2 agrees at 9 bases. Trimming cost V 0 bases and J 5 bases; bases outside gene matches: 9. The germline V gene encodes CDR1 LGHNA and CDR2 YSLEER. The CDR3 is 17 residues long. CDR3 bases: TGCGCCAGCAGCCAAGATCCTCCTAGCGGGGAGGGAGATACGCAGTATTTT. This codes for CASSQDPPSGEGDTQYF.

This chain links TRBV6-2 or TRBV6-3 with TRBJ2-3; D is tentatively TRBD1 or TRBD2 (6 bases each). Trimming removed 0 bases at V and 4 bases at J, with 14 bases between. Per germline, CDR1 MNHEY and CDR2 SVGEGT. The CDR3 is made up of 16 amino acids. CDR3: CASSYSGGDYPDTQYF. The DNA of the CDR3 is TGTGCCAGCAGTTACTCGGGGGGCGACTATCCAGATACGCAGTATTTT.

The rearrangement joins TRBV6-2 or TRBV6-3 to TRBJ2-3; the D is unclear. Germline CDR1 MNHEY, CDR2 SVGEGT. The CDR3 has 16 amino acids. V was shortened by 5 bases and J by 2 bases, with 17 bases between the two germline ends. This CDR3 is CASSIEPGGVTDTQYF. CDR3 sequence (DNA): TGTGCCAGCAGTATCGAGCCTGGCGGTGTCACAGATACGCAGTATTTT.

With regard to this clonotype: The junction differs from germline at one of its ends, possibly a read error. CDR3 nucleotide sequence: TGTGCCAGCAGCTTAAGTGAGCGGGGGCCAGAAGCCTTAACCGGGGTGCTGTTTTTT. Amino acid sequence: CASSLSERGPEALTGVLFF. The chain joins TRBV7-9 to TRBJ2-2; TRBD2 matches at 8 bases. CDR1 and CDR2 from the germline V gene are SEHNR and FQNEAQ (reference sequence). The length of the CDR3 is 19 residues.

This clonotype was counted a few times. V usage is TRBV5-1 and J usage is TRBJ2-4; D perhaps matches TRBD2 (5 bases). This CDR3 comprises 13 residues. Trimming removed 1 base at V and 13 bases at J, with 15 bases between. Germline lookup yields CDR1 SGHRS and CDR2 YFSETQ. The CDR3 bases are TGCGCCAGCAGCTTGTATACTAGTTGGGAGCAGTACTTC. Its translation is CASSLYTSWEQYF.

Ten or more counts support this clonotype. The chain carries TRBV29-1 and TRBJ2-7; D is possibly TRBD1 (5 bases). Trimming stripped 5 bases from V and 4 bases from J, with 15 bases between. This CDR3 has 13 residues. In germline, CDR1 is SQVTM, CDR2 ANQGSEA. CDR3 nucleotides: TGCAGCGTTCAGGGTGGTGCGAATTACGAGCAGTACTTC. This gives the protein CSVQGGANYEQYF.

This chain uses TRBV20-1 with TRBJ2-1; 10 positions match TRBD2. Germline V gene lookup returns CDR1 DFQATT and CDR2 SNEGSKA (reference sequence). The CDR3 runs 16 residues. CDR3: CSTSRAGGRDYDEQFF. The CDR3 DNA follows: TGCTCCACCTCGAGAGCGGGGGGGAGGGATTATGATGAGCAGTTCTTC.

The V and J genes are TRBV6-5 and TRBJ1-6, with TRBD1 as a possible D gene (5 bases). The germline V gene encodes CDR1 MNHEY and CDR2 SVGAGI. The CDR3 totals 18 residues. Trimming pared 2 bases from V and 3 bases from J, leaving 17 bases between. CDR3 sequence (DNA): TGTGCCAGCAGTTACGGGGACCCCAAATCTCTCTATAATTCACCCCTCCACTTT. Translated, it gives CASSYGDPKSLYNSPLHF.

This clonotype was counted only a few times. The V and J genes are TRBV9 and TRBJ2-7; D is possibly TRBD1 (5 bases). V was pared by 0 bases and J by 1 base, with 8 bases between. The CDR3 sequence is 14 residues long. Germline-derived CDR1 and CDR2 are SGDLS and YYNGEE. DNA of the CDR3: TGTGCCAGCAGCGTAGCCGACAGTTCCTACGAGCAGTACTTC. Its protein is CASSVADSSYEQYF.

The sample holds many counts of this clonotype. This sequence joins TRBV12-3 or TRBV12-4 and TRBJ2-5; tentatively, D is TRBD1 or TRBD2 (5 bases each). Deletions cut 6 bases from V and 7 bases from J, with 15 bases between. This CDR3 contains 13 residues. CDR3 sequence (DNA): TGTGCCAGCAGGTTCCTGGGTGGGGGGACCCAGTACTTC. Translation gives CASRFLGGGTQYF.

The J gene is TRBJ2-5, the V gene TRBV7-8; 10 nucleotides line up with TRBD2. The CDR3 is 16 residues long. Germline loops: CDR1 SGHVS, CDR2 FQNEAQ. Trimming removed 0 bases from V and 0 bases from J; junction bases left unmatched: 1. This chain's CDR3 is CASSLALAGNQETQYF. In DNA form, the CDR3 reads TGTGCCAGCAGCTTAGCACTAGCGGGGAACCAAGAGACCCAGTACTTC.

This chain uses TRBV20-1 with TRBJ2-1, with D tentatively TRBD1 (6 bases). The V end was cut by 1 base, the J end by 4 bases, with 8 bases between. Germline V gives CDR1 DFQATT, CDR2 SNEGSKA (reference sequence). CDR3 length equals 13 residues. DNA of the CDR3: TGCAGTGCTAGAGTTGGGACATACAATGAGCAGTTCTTC. It encodes CSARVGTYNEQFF.